This TCR beta chain comes out of a study of blood T cell repertoires in COVID-19 (dated by TCRdb to about 2020). The study in broad terms: The collaborator samples originated in the United States, Italy and Spain and spanned the acute and convalescent phases of COVID-19. The material from the prospective study consisted of cDNA or gDNA derived from T cells, B-cell-depleted T cells, or PBMCs. Subjects who had been exposed to COVID-19, were actively infected with it, or had recovered from it provided the deeply sampled blood TCRbeta repertoires that made up the dataset. The repertoires were made available in a free public database intended to serve as a resource for research on the immune response to SARS-CoV-2. The samples were drawn from the first 160 participants of the ongoing ImmuneRACE study and from 1,254 subjects provided by 6 global collaborators. A de-identified subject ID, COVID-19 status, age in years and sex were almost always included in the sample metadata. Where HLA class I and class II types were available, the types were taken from metadata supplied by the sample provider, not from assay-based typing. Points the paper makes about the study in general: How much clinical and demographic metadata was included differed by source and by participant, and the metadata was provided uncurated.

Whole blood was collected in K2EDTA tubes by collaborating institutions according to the institutions' own protocols. Collaborator samples were shipped for TCRbeta analysis as frozen whole blood, isolated PBMCs, or DNA extracted from either sample type. The CDR3 covers 17 residues, taking in both the cysteine and the phenylalanine. Only CDR3 DNA remains: 51 bases, in frame from the first base. CDR1 and CDR2, per the germline V gene, are SGHRS and YFSETQ. Trimming takes 0 bases off V and 6 bases off J; junction bases not matched to a gene: 11. TCRbeta CDR3 regions were amplified from genomic DNA by means of the immunoSEQ Assay, a bias-controlled multiplex PCR. The published analysis was carried out like this. Nucleated cell counts per sample were estimated from amplification of reference gene primers within the assay. Sequence reads were collapsed and filtered to measure the absolute abundance of every unique TCRbeta CDR3 rearrangement. Productive Simpson clonality was computed per sample as the square root of Simpson's diversity index over productive rearrangements. Here the immuneACCESS table is served through TCRdb, limited to in-frame sequences with V and J called. Missing clones are a known gap in these copies; in checked studies unresolved V genes cover under half, and the rest lacks a known reason. V, J and clone size derive from that table, while D and trimming were established from the DNA sequence. The sample table holds around 60,000 clones, of which over 75% were seen once. Approximately 3.6% of the sample lies in the top ten.

On this clone itself: What antigen it recognizes has not been identified. The record has no base qualities; no much larger clone is one base away.

This sequence uses TRBV5-1 and TRBJ2-2, with 7 middle bases fitting TRBD1. Source material: peripheral blood. This sequence originates from a woman older than 75 with acute or convalescent COVID-19. In nucleotides, the sequence is TGCGCCAGCAGCTTGGCCTCAGATGCGACAGGGTCCGGGGAGCTGTTTTTT. This gives the protein CASSLASDATGSGELFF.